This T cell receptor (beta chain) was observed in a study of blood T cell repertoires in COVID-19. Study at large: Acute and convalescent COVID-19 samples came from the United States, Italy and Spain.

V lost 4 bases, J lost 15 bases, and 11 bases stayed unmatched. The length of the CDR3 is 13 residues. Germline V lookup: CDR1 SGHRS, CDR2 YFSETQ. Participants had their cohort set by participant-reported clinical history. Authors' methods: Quantification of nucleated cells was approximated via reference gene primer amplification. Libraries were prepared by immunoSEQ multiplex PCR; TCRdb keeps only in-frame clonotypes and omits some of them. V, J and clone size were drawn from that table, and D and trimming were deduced from the DNA. The sample comprises more than 300,000 clones, 90% of which are singletons, and about 4% rests with the top ten.

Sample: PBMCs or T cells enriched from blood (not recorded which). The TCR originated in a woman aged 25 to 39 who had been exposed to COVID-19. The chain couples TRBV5-1 to TRBJ1-4, with 8 bases that match TRBD1. The CDR3 sequence: CASSPLGQGFMFF. The CDR3 DNA follows: TGCGCCAGCAGCCCCCTCGGACAGGGTTTTATGTTTTTT.